One sample yielded the 10 T cell receptor beta chains listed below, sequenced in a study of OX40 agonist ivuxolimab in advanced cancers. Assay: immunoSEQ multiplex PCR; the TCRdb copy retains only in-frame clones and omits some. This repertoire shows about 47,000 clones, roughly 79% found once; its top ten account for about 7%. The material was CD4+ or CD8+ T cells sorted from blood, obtained in a trial of the OX40 agonist ivuxolimab. The source is an adult with an advanced solid tumor such as melanoma, head and neck, liver or kidney cancer.

The V call is TRBV19, the J call TRBJ2-1; D call uncertain. The germline gives CDR1 LNHDA, CDR2 SQIVND (reference sequence). The CDR3 covers 12 residues. Trimming left V 2 bases short and J 7 bases short, with 6 bases between. The CDR3, as DNA: TGTGCCAGTAGTATATTCGAGAATGAGCAGTTCTTC. Encoded protein: CASSIFENEQFF. The entire variable domain, with the rest obtained from reference TRBV19 and TRBJ2-1, is as follows: DGGITQSPKYLFRKEGQNVTLSCEQNLNHDAMYWYRQDPGQGLRLIYYSQIVNDFQKGDIAEGYSVSREKKESFPLTVTSAQKNPTAFYLCASSIFENEQFFGPGTRLTVL.

V gene TRBV19 combines with J gene TRBJ1-1, with a possible D match to TRBD1 (5 bases). Trimming took off 9 bases at V and 3 bases at J, with 11 bases between the two ends. Germline CDR1 and CDR2: LNHDA and SQIVND (reference sequence). This CDR3 has 12 amino acids. CDR3 coding DNA: TGTGCCAGCCGGGGCGGTTACACTGAAGCTTTCTTT. This encodes CASRGGYTEAFF.

CDR3 DNA: TGTGCCAGCAGCGTAGGGGGTAGCGGCTACGAGCAGTACTTC. Translation: CASSVGGSGYEQYF. V usage is TRBV9 and J usage is TRBJ2-7; weak D call: TRBD2 (6 bases). V lost 0 bases to trimming and J lost 3 bases, with 10 bases between them. The CDR3 length is 14 residues. CDR1 and CDR2 from the germline V gene are SGDLS and YYNGEE.

V and J are TRBV19 and TRBJ2-5; 10 nucleotides agree with TRBD2. The end of the DNA fits TRBJ2-7 better, so the J call may be wrong. The CDR3 covers 15 residues. Germline CDR1 and CDR2: LNHDA and SQIVND (reference sequence). CDR3 nucleotide sequence: TGTGCCAGTAGTCATAGCCTAGCGGGAGACTACGAGCAGTACTTC. Protein product: CASSHSLAGDYEQYF.

The J gene is TRBJ1-4, the V gene TRBV28; possibly TRBD1 for D (5 bases). Germline CDR1 and CDR2: MDHEN and SYDVKM. V was shortened by 3 bases and J by 5 bases, with 10 bases between the two germline ends. This CDR3 is 14 amino acids long. This CDR3 is CASSLGGTNEKLFF. DNA of the CDR3: TGTGCCAGCAGTTTGGGGGGTACAAATGAAAAACTGTTTTTT.

The chain links TRBV18 to TRBJ2-7; no clear D gene. Germline V lookup: CDR1 KGHSH, CDR2 LQKENI. Deletions cut 2 bases from V and 3 bases from J, with 17 bases between. CDR3 size: 16 residues. CDR3 DNA: TGTGCCAGCTCACCAATGGTAGTGGTTAGCCTCTACGAGCAGTACTTC. Translating it yields CASSPMVVVSLYEQYF.

The chain carries TRBV6-5 and TRBJ2-1; 7 positions agree with TRBD1. This CDR3 is 14 amino acids long. Germline CDR1 and CDR2: MNHEY and SVGAGI. The J segment lost 8 bases and the V segment lost 4 bases, leaving 8 bases of the junction unmatched. The CDR3 DNA follows: TGTGCCAGCAGTTTGGACAGGACCGGGTATGAGCAGTTCTTC. Translated: CASSLDRTGYEQFF.

By proportion, this clone is medium-sized. Other nucleotide sequences in the sample specify the same CDR3. V and J are TRBV7-2 and TRBJ2-1; TRBD2 matches 10 bases. Trimming took 4 bases from V and 4 from J; bases not matched to a gene: 16. The germline V gene has CDR1 SGHTA and CDR2 FQGNSA. This CDR3 has 19 amino acids. DNA of the CDR3: TGTGCCAGCAGCTCACCTCCATTACTTCTAGCGGGAGCTTACAATGAGCAGTTCTTC. Encoded protein: CASSSPPLLLAGAYNEQFF. Filled out from reference TRBV7-2 and TRBJ2-1, the complete variable domain reads GAGVSQSPSNKVTEKGKDVELRCDPISGHTALYWYRQSLGQGLEFLIYFQGNSAPDKSGLPSDRFSAERTGGSVSTLTIQRTQQEDSAVYLCASSSPPLLLAGAYNEQFFGPGTRLTVL.

The V gene is TRBV27, the J gene TRBJ1-2; no clear D. Germline V lookup: CDR1 MNHEY, CDR2 SMNVEV (reference sequence). CDR3 length: 14 amino acids. V was clipped by 5 bases and J by 0 bases, with 10 bases between them. This chain's CDR3 is CASSLVGANYGYTF. DNA of the CDR3: TGTGCCAGCAGTCTTGTCGGCGCTAACTATGGCTACACCTTC.

For the CDR3, the DNA is TGTGCCAGCAGCTTGGGGACAGTCGCCGGGATATATAGCAATCAGCCCCAGCATTTT. It translates to CASSLGTVAGIYSNQPQHF. This rearrangement joins TRBV7-8 to TRBJ1-5; 7 nucleotides match TRBD1. Unmatched junction bases numbered 14, after V lost 3 bases and J lost 0 bases. This CDR3 has 19 amino acids. Germline lookup yields CDR1 SGHVS and CDR2 FQNEAQ.